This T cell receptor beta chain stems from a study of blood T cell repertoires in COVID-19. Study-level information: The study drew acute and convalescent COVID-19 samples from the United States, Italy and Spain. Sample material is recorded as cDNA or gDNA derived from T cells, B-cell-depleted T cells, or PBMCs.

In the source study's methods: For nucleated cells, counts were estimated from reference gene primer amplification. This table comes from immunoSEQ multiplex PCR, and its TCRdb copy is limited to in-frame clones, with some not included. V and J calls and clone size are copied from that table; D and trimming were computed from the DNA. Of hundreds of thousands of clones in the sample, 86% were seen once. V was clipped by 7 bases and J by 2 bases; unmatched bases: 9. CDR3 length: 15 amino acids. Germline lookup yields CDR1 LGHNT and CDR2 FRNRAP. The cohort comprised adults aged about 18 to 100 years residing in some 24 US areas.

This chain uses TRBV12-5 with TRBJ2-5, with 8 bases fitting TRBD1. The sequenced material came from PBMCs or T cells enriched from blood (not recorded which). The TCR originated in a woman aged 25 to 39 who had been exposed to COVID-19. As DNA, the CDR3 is TGTGCTAGTGTTCCCGACAGGGGTGGTCAAGAGACCCAGTACTTC. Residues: CASVPDRGGQETQYF. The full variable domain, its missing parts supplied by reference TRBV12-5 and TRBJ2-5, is DARVTQTPRHKVTEMGQEVTMRCQPILGHNTVFWYRQTMMQGLELLAYFRNRAPLDDSGMPKDRFSAEMPDATLATLKIQPSEPRDSAVYFCASVPDRGGQETQYFGPGTRLLVL.